The T cell receptor beta chain described here comes from a study of identical twins. As for this clonotype: Its antigen is unknown.

A universal primer site came from template switching; cDNA carried unique molecular identifiers. TCRdb re-analysed the 5' RACE reads in MiXCR, keeping a single row per CDR3 protein. This table has a few hundred thousand distinct CDR3 sequences, roughly 12% appearing once. The study, taken as a whole, reports: Partly confounded zero-insertion analyses could result from invariant MAIT and iNKT cells. Alpha sequences that were out-of-frame and twin-shared showed an excess of low generation probability. Interpretation of the results relied on cross-sectional statistical analysis and not on following the same donors.

These records were also assigned to another study, of yellow fever vaccine responses in identical twins.

Sample: memory (CD45RO+) T cells sorted from blood. The receptor was derived from a woman between 18 and 29 years old in good health.

The CDR3 region is CASSLELARYNEQFF. CDR3 nucleotides: TGTGCCAGCAGCTTAGAGTTAGCGCGATACAATGAGCAGTTCTTC. The genes are TRBV11-2 and TRBJ2-1; D may be TRBD2 (5 bases). CDR1 and CDR2 from the germline V gene are SGHAT and FQNNGV. The CDR3 runs 15 residues. V was clipped by 0 bases and J by 4 bases, with 10 bases between them.